This T cell receptor (beta chain) was obtained from a study of vaccination and CD4 T cells after COVID-19. This clonotype occurred a few times. Its target is unknown. Cultured CD4+ T cell DNA underwent sequencing with the Oncomine TCR Beta short-read assay. TCRdb reprocessed the PCR reads via MiXCR and lists one record per CDR3 protein. Here the sample spans fewer than 6,500 distinct CDR3 sequences, about a third being singletons. Treatment here: roughly ten-day PBMC culture with coronavirus spike peptide pools or control peptides (ViraFEST assay). Negative selection was the method that isolated CD4+ T cells after around 10 days of culture. Looked up from germline, CDR1 is DFQATT and CDR2 is SNEGSKA (reference sequence). The V gene end was trimmed by 0 bases and the J gene end by 4 bases; junction bases not matched to a gene: 14. The CDR3 is 18 residues long.

The chain joins TRBV20-1 to TRBJ2-2, with 7 bases matching TRBD2. The receptor was isolated from a human donor who had recovered from COVID-19. Material: CD4+ T cells from blood, cultured in vitro, obtained after SARS-CoV-2 vaccination. Written as DNA, the CDR3 is TGCAGTGCTAGAGATCGCCGGTCGGGGGGAGCCTCCACCGGGGAGCTGTTTTTT. Translated: CSARDRRSGGASTGELFF.